The T cell receptor (beta chain) described here comes from a study of blood T cell repertoires in COVID-19. Study context: Some COVID-19 samples were acute and others convalescent; all came from the United States, Italy and Spain. The analysed material was cDNA or gDNA that came from T cells, B-cell-depleted T cells, or PBMCs.

The authors' processing: Reference gene primer amplification in the assay estimated nucleated cell counts. The table came from immunoSEQ multiplex PCR; TCRdb's copy has only in-frame clones and leaves some out. Clonal size and the V and J genes are those of that table, whereas D and trimming came from the DNA. This sample has roughly 200,000 clones, with about nine tenths found just once. CDR1 is LNHDA, CDR2 SQIVND, per germline (reference sequence). The V segment lost 7 bases and the J segment 2 bases; nucleotides outside the gene matches: 7. CDR3 length: 15 residues. The chain combines TRBV19 with TRBJ1-2, with 10 bases lining up with TRBD1. This clonotype was sampled from a woman aged 30 to 39 with acute or convalescent COVID-19. The sequenced sample was peripheral blood. Here the CDR3 reads CASTDGGQGNYGYTF. The DNA of the CDR3 is TGTGCCAGTACCGACGGGGGACAGGGGAACTATGGCTACACCTTC.